The 11 T cell receptor beta chains presented below share a single source sample, sequenced in a study of blood T cell repertoires in COVID-19. Data came from immunoSEQ multiplex PCR; TCRdb stores just in-frame clones and leaves some out. Of almost 350,000 clones in the sample, over 85% were seen once. The sequencing sample was made of peripheral blood. Receptors were obtained from a woman aged 60-75 years with COVID-19, enrolled during active disease.

This clone was detected only a few times. This chain uses TRBV9 with TRBJ1-2, with no clear D. The CDR3 is made up of 13 amino acids. The V gene lost 0 bases and the J gene lost 8 bases, with 11 bases spanning the gap. The V gene's germline CDR1 is SGDLS and CDR2 YYNGEE. CDR3: CASSVVSARGYTF. The CDR3 coding sequence is TGTGCCAGCAGCGTAGTGTCGGCTAGGGGCTACACCTTC.

This chain uses TRBV7-9 with TRBJ2-1, with a weak D call TRBD1 (5 bases). The V gene's germline CDR1 is SEHNR and CDR2 FQNEAQ (reference sequence). Between the trimmed V and J ends, which lost 3 bases and 6 bases, there was a span of 15 bases. This CDR3 region has 15 residues. CDR3: CASSFSDRRSNEQFF. The DNA for the CDR3 is TGTGCCAGCAGCTTTAGTGACAGACGATCCAATGAGCAGTTCTTC.

The chain employs TRBV7-8 and TRBJ2-7; the match to TRBD1 covers 8 bases. Germline trimming cut 7 bases from V and 5 bases from J; bases unmatched to any gene: 10. The germline gives CDR1 SGHVS, CDR2 FQNEAQ. The CDR3 runs to 14 residues. The CDR3 sequence: CASNVRGQGHEQYF. The CDR3 region has the DNA TGTGCCAGCAATGTACGCGGACAGGGCCACGAGCAGTACTTC.

The chain carries TRBV19 and TRBJ1-2, with 7 positions matching TRBD1. The CDR3 extends over 12 amino acids. Losses at the gene ends were 8 bases for V and 2 bases for J; bases not matched to a gene: 2. Germline CDR1 is LNHDA and CDR2 is SQIVND (reference sequence). CDR3 residues: CASSDRNYGYTF. As DNA, the CDR3 is TGTGCCAGTTCGGACAGGAACTATGGCTACACCTTC.

V gene TRBV30 combines with J gene TRBJ2-5, with D possibly being TRBD1 (5 bases). From germline, CDR1 is GTSNPN and CDR2 SVGIG (reference sequence). V lost 4 bases, J lost 2 bases, and 17 bases lay in between. The CDR3 loop spans 15 amino acids. The CDR3 nucleotides read TGTGCCTGGAATTCTCGCGACAGACCTCAAGAGACCCAGTACTTC. This gives the protein CAWNSRDRPQETQYF.

J is TRBJ2-3 and V is TRBV21-1; the D call TRBD2 from the table was never checked on the DNA. TRBV21-1 constitutes a pseudogene. CDR3 size: 17 residues. In DNA, the CDR3 is TGTGCCAGCAGCAAAGCGCTGCGGCAAGGCCCCACAGATACGCAGTATTTT. It codes for CASSKALRQGPTDTQYF.

The chain links TRBV25-1 to TRBJ1-2; D may be TRBD1 (6 bases). Trimming left V 5 bases short and J 4 bases short, with 14 bases between. CDR1 and CDR2 from the germline V gene are MGHDK and SYGVNS. This CDR3 comprises 14 residues. The CDR3 DNA is TGTGCCAGCAGTAAACCTGGGACACGCTATGGCTACACCTTC. It yields the protein CASSKPGTRYGYTF.

Only one count was recorded for this clone. The V and J genes are TRBV7-9 and TRBJ1-2; no reliable D call. Germline V CDR1 and CDR2: SEHNR, FQNEAQ (reference sequence). CDR3 size: 15 residues. V lost 3 bases and J lost 4, with 15 bases in between. CDR3 sequence reads: CASSFHNAGGYGYTF. DNA for the CDR3: TGTGCCAGCAGCTTCCATAACGCGGGCGGCTATGGCTACACCTTC. Looking up the rest from reference TRBV7-9 and TRBJ1-2 gives the full variable domain: DTGVSQNPRHKITKRGQNVTFRCDPISEHNRLYWYRQTLGQGPEFLTYFQNEAQLEKSRLLSDRFSAERPKGSFSTLEIQRTEQGDSAMYLCASSFHNAGGYGYTFGSGTRLTVV.

The chain links TRBV19 to TRBJ1-2; D perhaps matches TRBD1 (5 bases). Germline CDR1 is LNHDA and CDR2 is SQIVND (reference sequence). CDR3 size: 13 residues. V dropped 7 bases and J dropped 6 bases, with 15 bases sitting between them. CDR3 in amino acids: CASNSGILNGYTF. The CDR3 nucleotides read TGTGCCAGTAATTCAGGGATTTTGAATGGCTACACCTTC.

This sequence joins TRBV7-9 and TRBJ1-2, with D perhaps TRBD1 (5 bases). Trimming took off 1 base at V and 7 bases at J, with 13 bases between the two ends. Germline CDR1 is SEHNR and CDR2 is FQNEAQ (reference sequence). CDR3 size: 14 residues. The CDR3 nucleotides read TGTGCCAGCAGCTTAGAACGGGGGAAAGGTGGCTACACCTTC. Translating it yields CASSLERGKGGYTF.

The V call is TRBV5-1, the J call TRBJ1-1, with 7 bases that match TRBD1. J lost 1 base, V lost 3 bases, and 3 bases had no gene match. The CDR3 totals 14 residues. Germline V CDR1 and CDR2: SGHRS, YFSETQ. The CDR3 loop is CASSWGDRNTEAFF. The CDR3 nucleotides read TGCGCCAGCAGCTGGGGGGACAGGAACACTGAAGCTTTCTTT. The full variable domain, rest sourced from reference TRBV5-1 and TRBJ1-1, is KAGVTQTPRYLIKTRGQQVTLSCSPISGHRSVSWYQQTPGQGLQFLFEYFSETQRNKGNFPGRFSGRQFSNSRSEMNVSTLELGDSALYLCASSWGDRNTEAFFGQGTRLTVV.